One sample yielded the 20 T cell receptor beta chains listed below, sequenced in a study of control samples from healthy donors and cancer patients. This table comes from immunoSEQ multiplex PCR, and its TCRdb copy is limited to in-frame clones, with some not included. The repertoire includes around 230,000 clones, about 93% of them detected once, and roughly 1.6% sits in the top ten. Sequenced sample: blood. These receptor sequences come from a middle-aged man in good health.

CDR3 sequence: CASSLAGASNQPQHF. The CDR3 nucleotides read TGTGCCAGCAGTTTGGCGGGTGCGAGCAATCAGCCCCAGCATTTT. The V call is TRBV28, the J call TRBJ1-5; unclear D gene. Germline assignment: CDR1 MDHEN and CDR2 SYDVKM. This CDR3 contains 15 residues. V lost 3 bases and J lost 1, with 10 bases in between.

This chain joins TRBV14 and TRBJ2-6, with D perhaps assigned TRBD1 or TRBD2 (6 bases each). In germline, CDR1 is SGHDN, CDR2 FVKESK. The CDR3 totals 16 residues. V dropped 1 base and J dropped 5 bases, with 12 bases sitting between them. CDR3 region: CASSQAGGPWANVLTF. CDR3 DNA: TGTGCCAGCAGCCAAGCTGGGGGGCCATGGGCCAACGTCCTGACTTTC.

The chain couples TRBV5-1 to TRBJ1-1; D gene ambiguous. The germline V and J ends were trimmed by 1 base and 0 bases, with 22 bases remaining between them. The length of the CDR3 is 19 residues. Germline V gene data show CDR1 as SGHRS and CDR2 as YFSETQ. The CDR3 here is CASSLSGFGSGSMNTEAFF. The CDR3 nucleotides read TGCGCCAGCAGCTTGAGTGGTTTCGGTTCGGGCAGCATGAACACTGAAGCTTTCTTT. The complete variable domain, with remaining parts taken from reference TRBV5-1 and TRBJ1-1, reads KAGVTQTPRYLIKTRGQQVTLSCSPISGHRSVSWYQQTPGQGLQFLFEYFSETQRNKGNFPGRFSGRQFSNSRSEMNVSTLELGDSALYLCASSLSGFGSGSMNTEAFFGQGTRLTVV.

The V and J genes are TRBV10-3 and TRBJ2-1; 12 bases match TRBD2. Germline assignment: CDR1 ENHRY and CDR2 SYGVKD. V was clipped by 5 bases and J by 7 bases; unmatched bases: 3. The CDR3 sequence is 14 residues long. CDR3 in amino acids: CAISLAGGQNEQFF. The CDR3 coding sequence is TGTGCCATCAGTCTAGCGGGGGGGCAGAATGAGCAGTTCTTC.

The V call is TRBV11-2, the J call TRBJ2-3, with D perhaps matching TRBD1 (6 bases). Germline V CDR1 and CDR2: SGHAT, FQNNGV. The germline V and J ends were trimmed by 1 base and 2 bases, with 13 bases remaining between them. This CDR3 has 16 residues. For the CDR3, the DNA is TGTGCCAGCAGCTTAGCCGGGACAACCTACACAGATACGCAGTATTTT. Its translation: CASSLAGTTYTDTQYF.

CDR3 in amino acids: CASSLSPGRSLTYEQYV. CDR3 in DNA: TGTGCCAGCAGCTTAAGCCCCGGGCGATCCCTAACCTACGAGCAGTACGTC. The chain joins TRBV11-2 to TRBJ2-7; the D is unclear. Germline loops: CDR1 SGHAT, CDR2 FQNNGV. This CDR3 has 17 amino acids. V lost 2 bases, J lost 2 bases, and 19 bases lay in between.

The chain couples TRBV4-2 to TRBJ1-1, with D maybe TRBD1 (5 bases). This CDR3 is 14 amino acids long. Germline CDR1 LGHNA, CDR2 YNFKEQ. The V end lost 2 bases, the J end lost 4 bases, and 11 bases lay between the germline ends. The CDR3, as DNA: TGTGCCAGCAGCCAATTACGGGGGGGCACTGAAGCTTTCTTT. This sequence encodes CASSQLRGGTEAFF.

The rearrangement links TRBV27 to TRBJ1-4; tentatively, D is TRBD1 (5 bases). The V gene lost 5 bases and the J gene lost 10 bases, with 17 bases spanning the gap. The CDR3 sequence is 14 residues long. The germline V gene has CDR1 MNHEY and CDR2 SMNVEV (reference sequence). In DNA, the CDR3 is TGTGCCAGCAGTCAGGGAAGCGATATTCGAAAACTGTTTTTT. Translation: CASSQGSDIRKLFF.

The chain employs TRBV11-3 and TRBJ2-7; tentative D call: TRBD2 (6 bases). With 5 bases removed from V and 6 bases from J, the gap between germline ends came to 14 bases. The CDR3 consists of 13 residues. The germline CDR1 and CDR2 sequences are SGHNT and YENEEA. The CDR3: CASSPTVGGEQYF. The CDR3 region has the DNA TGTGCCAGCAGCCCGACTGTCGGGGGCGAGCAGTACTTC.

The chain employs TRBV5-5 and TRBJ1-2; no clear D. Germline-derived CDR1 and CDR2 are SGHKS and YYEKEE (reference sequence). The CDR3 covers 15 residues. Trimming shortened V by 4 bases and J by 0 bases, and 13 bases separated the two germline ends. CDR3 coding DNA: TGTGCCAGCAGCCCGACGGGAGTCACTAACTATGGCTACACCTTC. Its translation is CASSPTGVTNYGYTF.

The chain couples TRBV28 to TRBJ2-7, with D perhaps matching TRBD2 (6 bases). The CDR3 is 16 amino acids. Per the germline V gene, CDR1 is MDHEN and CDR2 is SYDVKM. Trimming left V 6 bases short and J 0 bases short, with 18 bases between. CDR3 coding DNA: TGTGCCAGCAGCCCATCGTCTGCGGGGACCTCCTACGAGCAGTACGTC. Translation: CASSPSSAGTSYEQYV.

CDR3 residues: CASQGGGANTGELFF. In DNA form, the CDR3 reads TGTGCCAGCCAGGGGGGAGGGGCGAACACCGGGGAGCTGTTTTTT. The V and J genes are TRBV3-1 (or the pseudogene TRBV3-2) and TRBJ2-2; D is possibly TRBD1 or TRBD2 (7 bases each). This CDR3 has 15 residues. Germline loops: CDR1 LGHDT, CDR2 YNNKEL (reference sequence). V was cut by 8 bases and J by 0 bases, with 13 bases left in between.

The J gene is TRBJ2-1, the V gene TRBV18, with TRBD2 matching 8 bases. Germline CDR1 KGHSH, CDR2 LQKENI. The J segment lost 5 bases and the V segment lost 6 bases, leaving 6 bases of the junction unmatched. CDR3 length: 14 residues. Here the CDR3 DNA reads TGTGCCAGCTCGGCGGGGGGTACAAACAATGAGCAGTTCTTC. It codes for CASSAGGTNNEQFF.

In its sample, this clone was seen once. Other DNA sequences in the sample encode the same CDR3. CDR3 nucleotides: TGTGCCAGCAGTTTGGCCGGATATGGCTACACCTTC. The encoded protein is CASSLAGYGYTF. The chain is built from TRBV28 and TRBJ1-2; no definite D call. The V and J ends lost 3 bases and 5 bases respectively, with 7 bases between them. Germline V gene lookup returns CDR1 MDHEN and CDR2 SYDVKM. The CDR3 covers 12 residues.

The V and J genes are TRBV7-2 and TRBJ2-1, with TRBD2 matching 7 bases. The CDR3 spans 15 residues. After removal of 7 bases from V and 6 bases from J, the junction contained 12 bases not matched to a gene. From germline, CDR1 is SGHTA and CDR2 FQGNSA. The CDR3 sequence is CASTPAGGGVNEQFF. CDR3 nucleotides: TGTGCCAGCACCCCAGCGGGCGGGGGTGTCAATGAGCAGTTCTTC.

This chain links TRBV7-3 with TRBJ2-5, with 9 nucleotides matching TRBD2. The J segment lost 4 bases and the V segment lost 5 bases, leaving 5 bases of the junction unmatched. Germline V gene data show CDR1 as SGHTA and CDR2 as FQGTGA. This CDR3 spans 14 amino acids. The CDR3 is CASSLSGGRETQYF. CDR3 DNA sequence: TGTGCCAGCAGCCTTAGCGGGGGAAGAGAGACCCAGTACTTC.

The rearrangement links TRBV28 to TRBJ1-1, with no clear D. The V gene lost 2 bases and the J gene lost 1 base, with 8 bases spanning the gap. Germline CDR1 reads MDHEN; CDR2 reads SYDVKM. This CDR3 is built from 14 residues. This CDR3 is CASSLPQRNTEAFF. The CDR3 DNA reads TGTGCCAGCAGTTTACCACAGAGGAACACTGAAGCTTTCTTT.

This chain links TRBV12-3 or TRBV12-4 with TRBJ1-5, with no clear D. V was cut by 4 bases and J by 7 bases, with 11 bases left in between. This CDR3 is built from 13 residues. In DNA form, the CDR3 reads TGTGCCAGCAGTTATTTAACGGGGCAGCCCCAGCATTTT. This codes for CASSYLTGQPQHF.

V is TRBV14 and J is TRBJ1-1; 7 nucleotides line up with TRBD1. In germline, CDR1 is SGHDN, CDR2 FVKESK. V shed 5 bases, J shed 1 base, and the junction held 13 bases outside the gene matches. The length of the CDR3 is 17 residues. CDR3 in DNA: TGTGCCAGCAGCGCTAGGACGGTGCGACAGGGGAACACTGAAGCTTTCTTT. Protein: CASSARTVRQGNTEAFF.

The CDR3 is CASSRGGGGEAFF. CDR3 in DNA: TGTGCCAGCAGTAGGGGGGGCGGAGGTGAAGCTTTCTTT. The chain has TRBV2 and TRBJ1-1; weak D call: TRBD1 (6 bases). Germline V gives CDR1 SNHLY, CDR2 FYNNEI. V lost 5 bases and J lost 7, with 14 bases in between. This CDR3 spans 13 amino acids.